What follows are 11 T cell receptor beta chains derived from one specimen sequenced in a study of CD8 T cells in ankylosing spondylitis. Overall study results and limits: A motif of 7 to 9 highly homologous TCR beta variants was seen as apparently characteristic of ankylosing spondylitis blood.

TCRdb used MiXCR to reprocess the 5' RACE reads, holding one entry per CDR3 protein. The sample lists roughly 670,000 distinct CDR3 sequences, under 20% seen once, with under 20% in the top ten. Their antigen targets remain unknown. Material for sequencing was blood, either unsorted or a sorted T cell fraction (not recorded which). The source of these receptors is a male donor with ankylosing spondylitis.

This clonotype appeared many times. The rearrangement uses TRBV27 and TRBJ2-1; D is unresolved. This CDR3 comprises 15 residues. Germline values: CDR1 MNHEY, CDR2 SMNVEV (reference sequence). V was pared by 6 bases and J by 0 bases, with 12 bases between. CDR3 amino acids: CASSLSSGSYNEQFF. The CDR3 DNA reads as TGTGCCAGCAGCCTGTCATCCGGCTCCTACAATGAGCAGTTCTTC.

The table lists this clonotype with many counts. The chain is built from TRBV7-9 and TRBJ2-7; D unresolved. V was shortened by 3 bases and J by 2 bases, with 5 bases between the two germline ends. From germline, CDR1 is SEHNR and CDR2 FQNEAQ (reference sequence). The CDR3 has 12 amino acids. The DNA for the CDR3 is TGTGCCAGCAGCTTTATTGCCTACGAGCAGTACTTC. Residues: CASSFIAYEQYF.

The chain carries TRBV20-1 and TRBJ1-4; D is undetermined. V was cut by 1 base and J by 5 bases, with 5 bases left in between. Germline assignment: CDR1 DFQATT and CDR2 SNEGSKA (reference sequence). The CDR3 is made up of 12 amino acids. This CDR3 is CSARAMNEKLFF. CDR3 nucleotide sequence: TGCAGTGCTAGAGCCATGAATGAAAAACTGTTTTTT.

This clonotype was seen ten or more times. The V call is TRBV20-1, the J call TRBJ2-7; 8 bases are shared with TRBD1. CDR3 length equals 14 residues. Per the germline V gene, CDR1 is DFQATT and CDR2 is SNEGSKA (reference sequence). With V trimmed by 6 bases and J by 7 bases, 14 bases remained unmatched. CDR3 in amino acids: CSAVGQANPLEQYF. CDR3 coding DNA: TGCAGTGCCGTGGGACAGGCTAACCCCCTAGAGCAGTACTTC.

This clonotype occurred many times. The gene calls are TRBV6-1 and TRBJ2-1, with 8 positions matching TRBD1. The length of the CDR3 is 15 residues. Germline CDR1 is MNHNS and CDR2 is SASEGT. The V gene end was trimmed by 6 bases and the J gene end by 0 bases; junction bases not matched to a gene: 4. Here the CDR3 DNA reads TGTGCCAGCAGCCCGACAGGGGACTCCTACAATGAGCAGTTCTTC. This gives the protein CASSPTGDSYNEQFF.

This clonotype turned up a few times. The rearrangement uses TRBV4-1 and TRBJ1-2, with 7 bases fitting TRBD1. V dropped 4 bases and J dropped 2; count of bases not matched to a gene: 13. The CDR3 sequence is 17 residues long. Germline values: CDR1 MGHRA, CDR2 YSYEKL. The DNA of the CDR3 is TGCGCCAGCAGCCGAATACCTGGAACAGGGGACAACTATGGCTACACCTTC. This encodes CASSRIPGTGDNYGYTF.

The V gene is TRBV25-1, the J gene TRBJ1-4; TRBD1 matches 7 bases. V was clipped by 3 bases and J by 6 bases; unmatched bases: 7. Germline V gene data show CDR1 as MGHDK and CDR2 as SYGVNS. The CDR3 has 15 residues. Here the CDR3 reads CASSDISGGDEKLFF. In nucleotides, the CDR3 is TGTGCCAGCAGTGATATCTCAGGGGGGGATGAAAAACTGTTTTTT.

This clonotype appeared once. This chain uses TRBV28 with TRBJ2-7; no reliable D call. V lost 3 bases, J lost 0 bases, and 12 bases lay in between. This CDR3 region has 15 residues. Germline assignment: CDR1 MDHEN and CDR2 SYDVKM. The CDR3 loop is CASSFTPDGSYEQYF. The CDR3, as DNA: TGTGCCAGCAGTTTTACCCCGGACGGCTCCTACGAGCAGTACTTC. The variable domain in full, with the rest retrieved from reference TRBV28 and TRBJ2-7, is DVKVTQSSRYLVKRTGEKVFLECVQDMDHENMFWYRQDPGLGLRLIYFSYDVKMKEKGDIPEGYSVSREKKERFSLILESASTNQTSMYLCASSFTPDGSYEQYFGPGTRLTVT.

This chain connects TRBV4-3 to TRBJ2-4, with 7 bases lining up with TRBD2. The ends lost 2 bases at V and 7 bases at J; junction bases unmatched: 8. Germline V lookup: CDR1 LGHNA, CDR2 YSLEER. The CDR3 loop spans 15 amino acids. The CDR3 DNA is TGCGCCAGCAGCCAACGCCGGGGAGGGTCGAACATTCAGTACTTC. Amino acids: CASSQRRGGSNIQYF.

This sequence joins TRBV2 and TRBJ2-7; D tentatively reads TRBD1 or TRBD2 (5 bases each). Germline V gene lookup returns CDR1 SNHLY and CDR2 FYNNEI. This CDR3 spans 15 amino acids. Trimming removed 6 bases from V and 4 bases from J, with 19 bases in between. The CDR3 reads CASSLNRDVTYEQYF. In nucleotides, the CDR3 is TGTGCCAGCAGCCTAAACCGGGACGTAACTTACGAGCAGTACTTC. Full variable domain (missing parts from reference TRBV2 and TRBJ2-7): EPEVTQTPSHQVTQMGQEVILRCVPISNHLYFYWYRQILGQKVEFLVSFYNNEISEKSEIFDDQFSVERPDGSNFTLKIRSTKLEDSAMYFCASSLNRDVTYEQYFGPGTRLTVT.

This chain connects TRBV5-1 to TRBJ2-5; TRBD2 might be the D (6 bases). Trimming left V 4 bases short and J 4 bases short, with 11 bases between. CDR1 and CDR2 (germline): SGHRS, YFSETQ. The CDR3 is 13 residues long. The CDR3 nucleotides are TGCGCCAGCAGCAGGGCGGGGCTAGAGACCCAGTACTTC. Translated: CASSRAGLETQYF.